Each of the 21 T cell receptor beta chains below was sequenced from the same sample in a study of early T cells in non-severe SARS-CoV-2 infection. Each CDR3 protein is one row after TCRdb ran MiXCR on the 5' RACE reads. The sample carries about 64,000 distinct CDR3 sequences, almost 9% recorded once. This specimen was whole blood, taken at baseline. The receptors stem from an adult who was a healthcare worker with PCR-confirmed SARS-CoV-2 infection or an uninfected control (not recorded which).

This clonotype was recorded at least ten times. The V and J genes are TRBV13 and TRBJ2-5; D is uncertain. Trimming took off 5 bases at V and 0 bases at J, with 10 bases between the two ends. Germline V gene sequence: CDR1 PRHDT, CDR2 FYEKMQ (reference sequence). This CDR3 contains 14 residues. Here the CDR3 DNA reads TGTGCCAGCAGCCTCGAAAGTAACCAAGAGACCCAGTACTTC. This gives the protein CASSLESNQETQYF.

The table lists this clonotype with many counts. The rearrangement joins TRBV5-4 to TRBJ2-5, with 7 bases that match TRBD1. Looked up from germline, CDR1 is SGHNT and CDR2 is YYREEE (reference sequence). Trimming removed 4 bases from V and 1 base from J; junction bases left unmatched: 7. The CDR3 is 15 amino acids. The CDR3 coding sequence is TGTGCCAGCAGCCAAGGGGGCCCCGTCCAAGAGACCCAGTACTTC. This translates into CASSQGGPVQETQYF.

This clonotype was observed a handful of times. This chain links TRBV7-8 with TRBJ1-6; unclear D gene. Trimming cost V 1 base and J 10 bases, with 5 bases left between them. In germline, CDR1 is SGHVS, CDR2 FQNEAQ. The CDR3 runs to 12 residues. The CDR3 sequence: CASSLVGSPLHF. The CDR3 DNA follows: TGTGCCAGCAGCTTAGTCGGCTCACCCCTCCACTTT.

Only a few counts were recorded for this clonotype. The rearrangement links TRBV20-1 to TRBJ2-7, with D hard to call. Between the trimmed V and J ends, which lost 1 base and 5 bases, there was a span of 9 bases. Germline V CDR1 and CDR2: DFQATT, SNEGSKA (reference sequence). The CDR3 has 12 amino acids. The CDR3 region has the DNA TGCAGTGCTAGAGGGCAGTCTGACGAGCAGTACTTC. Its translation is CSARGQSDEQYF.

This clonotype has a count of ten or more. This chain uses TRBV2 with TRBJ1-5; 12 nucleotides match TRBD1. This CDR3 has 15 residues. Germline trimming cut 8 bases from V and 1 base from J; bases unmatched to any gene: 3. Germline CDR1 SNHLY, CDR2 FYNNEI. The CDR3 spells CASRDRGQSNQPQHF. CDR3 DNA: TGTGCCAGCCGGGACAGGGGGCAAAGCAATCAGCCCCAGCATTTT.

This clonotype came up many times. A much larger clone differs from this one at a single base, so this may be a read error. The rearrangement joins TRBV6-5 to TRBJ2-5, with TRBD2 as a possible D gene (6 bases). V was pared by 4 bases and J by 7 bases, with 16 bases between. The CDR3 is 14 amino acids. Germline CDR1 is MNHEY and CDR2 is SVGAGI. The CDR3 sequence is CASSSTGVLGTQYF. The DNA of the CDR3 is TGTGCCAGCAGTTCGACGGGAGTCTTGGGGACCCAGTACTTC.

The chain combines TRBV4-1 with TRBJ1-1; unclear D gene. The V gene's germline CDR1 is MGHRA and CDR2 YSYEKL. Trimming left V 0 bases short and J 4 bases short, with 12 bases between. The CDR3 runs to 15 residues. For the CDR3, the DNA is TGCGCCAGCAGCCAAGAAGACCTGGTACCCACTGAAGCTTTCTTT. It codes for CASSQEDLVPTEAFF.

This clonotype was seen only a few times. This chain uses TRBV12-3 or TRBV12-4 with TRBJ1-1; tentatively, D is TRBD1 (5 bases). The germline V and J ends were trimmed by 6 bases and 1 base, with 18 bases remaining between them. There are 16 residues in the CDR3. CDR3 sequence: CASSPGVGSRNTEAFF. CDR3 in DNA: TGTGCCAGCAGCCCGGGGGTAGGGAGTCGGAACACTGAAGCTTTCTTT.

The CDR3 DNA reads TGCGCCAGCAGCCCTAGCGGGATCTCCTACGAGCAGTACTTC. This sequence encodes CASSPSGISYEQYF. This chain links TRBV5-1 with TRBJ2-7, with TRBD2 matching over 9 bases. Losses at the gene ends were 4 bases for V and 0 bases for J; bases not matched to a gene: 2. Germline assignment: CDR1 SGHRS and CDR2 YFSETQ. CDR3 length: 14 amino acids. The full variable domain, in which reference TRBV5-1 and TRBJ2-7 provide the parts outside the CDR3, is KAGVTQTPRYLIKTRGQQVTLSCSPISGHRSVSWYQQTPGQGLQFLFEYFSETQRNKGNFPGRFSGRQFSNSRSEMNVSTLELGDSALYLCASSPSGISYEQYFGPGTRLTVT.

V usage is TRBV29-1 and J usage is TRBJ2-7, with 12 bases identical to TRBD2. CDR1 SQVTM and CDR2 ANQGSEA come from the germline V gene. This CDR3 is 15 amino acids long. V lost 1 base, J lost 3 bases, and 4 bases stayed unmatched. The CDR3: CSVEVGLAGRYEQYF. The CDR3 coding sequence is TGCAGCGTTGAAGTCGGACTAGCGGGACGCTACGAGCAGTACTTC.

At least ten counts were recorded for this clonotype. The chain couples TRBV5-6 to TRBJ2-2, with D unresolved. There are 12 residues in the CDR3. Germline lookup yields CDR1 SGHDT and CDR2 YYEEEE. Trimming cost V 1 base and J 7 bases, with 5 bases left between them. The CDR3, as DNA: TGTGCCAGCAGCTTGTCGGACGGGGAGCTGTTTTTT. Translated: CASSLSDGELFF.

This clonotype was picked up many times. The rearrangement links TRBV11-2 to TRBJ2-7; D not certain. The germline V gene has CDR1 SGHAT and CDR2 FQNNGV. The CDR3 has 11 amino acids. V shed 6 bases and J shed 3 bases, with 6 bases lying between them. The CDR3 sequence is CASSPFYEQYF. As DNA, the CDR3 is TGTGCCAGCAGTCCTTTCTACGAGCAGTACTTC.

Only a few counts were recorded for this clonotype. The chain uses TRBV20-1 and TRBJ1-1; D might be TRBD1 (5 bases). The CDR3 consists of 14 residues. Germline V CDR1 and CDR2: DFQATT, SNEGSKA (reference sequence). The V end was cut by 7 bases, the J end by 1 base, with 16 bases between. CDR3 nucleotides: TGCAGTGTCCAAAGAGGGGACGGGAACACTGAAGCTTTCTTT. Translating it yields CSVQRGDGNTEAFF.

This clonotype was detected only a few times. The rearrangement links TRBV4-3 to TRBJ2-2, with a possible D match to TRBD2 (6 bases). CDR1 is LGHNA, CDR2 YSLEER, per germline. CDR3 size: 17 residues. The V and J ends lost 0 bases and 6 bases respectively, with 17 bases between them. The CDR3 bases are TGCGCCAGCAGCCAAGATTGGGCCGGGGGTCGCCCCGGGGAGCTGTTTTTT. This gives the protein CASSQDWAGGRPGELFF.

The V gene is TRBV12-3 or TRBV12-4, the J gene TRBJ2-1, with D unclear. Trimming cost V 5 bases and J 1 base, with 12 bases left between them. This CDR3 is 15 amino acids long. CDR3 coding DNA: TGTGCCAGCAGTACTAACTCGGCGTCCTACAATGAGCAGTTCTTC. Translating it yields CASSTNSASYNEQFF.

To note about this clonotype: The junction shows a germline mismatch at one end, possibly a read error. The CDR3 loop is CSARDPTSGRAYEQYF. The CDR3 DNA is TGCAGTGCCAGAGACCCCACTAGCGGGAGGGCCTACGAGCAGTACTTC. This rearrangement joins TRBV20-1 to TRBJ2-7; 13 bases map to TRBD2. This CDR3 is 16 amino acids long. Germline V gene sequence: CDR1 DFQATT, CDR2 SNEGSKA (reference sequence).

The sample holds many counts of this clonotype. The chain uses TRBV12-3 or TRBV12-4 and TRBJ2-7; D not certain. The CDR3 has 14 residues. Trimming removed 5 bases from V and 5 bases from J, with 16 bases in between. The CDR3 sequence: CASSMQDFRHEQYF. CDR3 DNA: TGTGCCAGCAGTATGCAGGATTTTCGCCACGAGCAGTACTTC.

For the CDR3, the DNA is TGTGCCAGCAGTGCCGTCTCGGTGGCTGAAGCTTTCTTT. It is translated as CASSAVSVAEAFF. The V and J genes are TRBV2 and TRBJ1-1; D not certain. Trimming took 4 bases from V and 6 from J, leaving 12 bases between them. The length of the CDR3 is 13 residues. The germline gives CDR1 SNHLY, CDR2 FYNNEI.

This clonotype was counted at least ten times. V and J are TRBV12-3 or TRBV12-4 and TRBJ2-7; 9 bases are a match to TRBD2. Trimming cost V 3 bases and J 2 bases; bases outside gene matches: 14. The CDR3 is 18 amino acids. This CDR3 is CASSFPPMGREGPYEQYF. CDR3 nucleotide sequence: TGTGCCAGCAGTTTCCCTCCGATGGGGCGGGAGGGCCCCTACGAGCAGTACTTC.

This clonotype was counted at least ten times. The chain carries TRBV20-1 and TRBJ2-7, with D perhaps TRBD2 (6 bases). The CDR3 spans 12 residues. CDR1 and CDR2 (germline): DFQATT, SNEGSKA (reference sequence). Deletions cut 5 bases from V and 1 base from J, with 9 bases between. CDR3 in DNA: TGCAGTGCTGTCGGGAGATCCTACGAGCAGTACTTC. As protein: CSAVGRSYEQYF.

This clonotype was seen only a few times. The chain has TRBV5-1 and TRBJ2-2, with a tentative D call TRBD2 (5 bases). The CDR3 spans 16 residues. Looked up from germline, CDR1 is SGHRS and CDR2 is YFSETQ. Trimming pared 5 bases from V and 0 bases from J, leaving 14 bases between. CDR3 amino acids: CASREGGFANTGELFF. CDR3 nucleotides: TGCGCCAGCAGAGAGGGCGGGTTCGCGAACACCGGGGAGCTGTTTTTT.